This TCR beta chain was captured by sequencing in a study of technical replicates of blood from several donors. Sequencing was performed with immunoSEQ multiplex PCR; in TCRdb, only in-frame clones are kept and a portion is missing. Of some 94,000 clones listed, about 95% are singletons. Germline V gene data show CDR1 as LNHDA and CDR2 as SQIVND (reference sequence). J was trimmed by 9 bases and V by 3 bases; bases with no gene match: 7. The CDR3 length is 14 residues. This clone occurred once. The chain links TRBV19 to TRBJ1-5; TRBD1 matches at 8 bases. The TCR sequence derives from a human donor in good health. The specimen sequenced was T cells isolated from PBMCs. The CDR3 nucleotides are TGTGCCAGTAGTATGCAGGGGGCGTCTGTGCCCCAGCATTTT. Translating gives CASSMQGASVPQHF.